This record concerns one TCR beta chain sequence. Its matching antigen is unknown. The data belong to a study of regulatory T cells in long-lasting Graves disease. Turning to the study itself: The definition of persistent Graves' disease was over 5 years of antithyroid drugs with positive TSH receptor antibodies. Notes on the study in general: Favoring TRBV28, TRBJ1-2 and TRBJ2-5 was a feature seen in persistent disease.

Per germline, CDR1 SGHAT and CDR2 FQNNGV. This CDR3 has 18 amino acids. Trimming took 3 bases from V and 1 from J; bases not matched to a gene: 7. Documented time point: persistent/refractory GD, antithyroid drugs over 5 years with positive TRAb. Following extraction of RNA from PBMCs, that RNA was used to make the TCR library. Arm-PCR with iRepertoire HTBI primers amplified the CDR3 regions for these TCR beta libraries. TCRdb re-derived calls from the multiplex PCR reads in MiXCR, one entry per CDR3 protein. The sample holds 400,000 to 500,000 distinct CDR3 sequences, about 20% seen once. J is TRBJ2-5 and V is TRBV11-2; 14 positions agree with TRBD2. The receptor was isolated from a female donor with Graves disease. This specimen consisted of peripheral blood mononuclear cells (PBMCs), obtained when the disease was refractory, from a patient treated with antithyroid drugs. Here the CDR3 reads CASSFPGLAGGLQETQYF. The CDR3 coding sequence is TGTGCCAGCAGCTTCCCAGGACTAGCGGGGGGACTCCAAGAGACCCAGTACTTC.